In its sample, the clone carrying this T cell receptor beta chain was seen many times. What it recognizes is unknown. This sample stems from a study of early T cells in non-severe SARS-CoV-2 infection. General study points: Matching results from VDJdb favored anti-spike CD8 responses, leaving private and CD4 specificities undetected.

In TCRdb, the 5' RACE reads were re-called with MiXCR into one record per CDR3 protein. In the table there are about 39,000 distinct CDR3 sequences, approximately 6% of which are singletons. This TCR was sampled from an adult who was a healthcare worker with PCR-confirmed SARS-CoV-2 infection or an uninfected control (not recorded which). Sequencing was performed on whole blood, taken at baseline.

The CDR3 DNA reads as TGTGCCAGCCAGGACATTACCTACTACGAGCAGTACTTC. This gives the protein CASQDITYYEQYF. This chain uses TRBV12-3 or TRBV12-4 with TRBJ2-7; tentative D call: TRBD1 (5 bases). Trimming removed 8 bases from V and 3 bases from J, with 14 bases in between. This CDR3 is built from 13 residues.